Presented here are 26 T cell receptor beta chains from one specimen sequenced in a study of blood T cell repertoires in COVID-19. Clones were sequenced by immunoSEQ multiplex PCR, and TCRdb holds only the in-frame ones, with some missing. Of 200,000 to 300,000 clones listed, roughly 90% are singletons. Specimen: peripheral blood. These receptors were obtained from a human donor in a cohort sampled during active COVID-19.

The chain recombines TRBV28 with TRBJ1-5; no definite D call. V was shortened by 7 bases and J by 2 bases, with 12 bases between the two germline ends. Germline V lookup: CDR1 MDHEN, CDR2 SYDVKM. The CDR3 contains 14 residues. CDR3 in amino acids: CASKGGNRNQPQHF. CDR3 sequence (DNA): TGTGCCAGCAAAGGAGGGAACCGCAATCAGCCCCAGCATTTT.

The CDR3 region has the DNA TGTGCCAGCAGCCTAAGCGGTTTAGGGGAGCAGTACTTC. Protein: CASSLSGLGEQYF. The V gene is TRBV9, the J gene TRBJ2-7, with a weak D call TRBD2 (5 bases). The V gene lost 4 bases and the J gene lost 7 bases, with 15 bases spanning the gap. CDR1 is SGDLS, CDR2 YYNGEE, per germline. The length of the CDR3 is 13 residues.

This clone was observed a handful of times. CDR3 loop: CAWTIDPSGANVLTF. Written as DNA, the CDR3 is TGTGCCTGGACCATAGATCCCTCTGGGGCCAACGTCCTGACTTTC. The chain uses TRBV30 and TRBJ2-6; D gene uncertain. The ends were cut back, 4 bases at V and 0 bases at J, with 10 bases in the middle. CDR3 length: 15 residues. Per the germline V gene, CDR1 is GTSNPN and CDR2 is SVGIG (reference sequence).

This clone has a count of ten or more. The chain links TRBV30 to TRBJ2-7; D not certain. The ends were cut back, 8 bases at V and 5 bases at J, with 10 bases in the middle. CDR3 length: 10 amino acids. CDR1 is GTSNPN, CDR2 SVGIG, per germline (reference sequence). The CDR3 DNA reads TGTGCCGCCGAGCGAAACGAGCAGTACTTC. It encodes CAAERNEQYF. Using reference TRBV30 and TRBJ2-7 for the parts outside the CDR3, the full variable domain is SQTIHQWPATLVQPVGSPLSLECTVEGTSNPNLYWYRQAAGRGLQLLFYSVGIGQISSEVPQNLSASRPQDRQFILSSKKLLLSDSGFYLCAAERNEQYFGPGTRLTVT.

This clone was counted once. This sequence joins TRBV5-4 and TRBJ2-3; D perhaps matches TRBD2 (5 bases). Germline V CDR1 and CDR2: SGHNT, YYREEE (reference sequence). V lost 0 bases, J lost 4 bases, and 9 bases lay in between. The CDR3 has 14 residues. The CDR3 DNA reads TGTGCCAGCAGCTTGGCCGGGGTATCAGATACGCAGTATTTT. Amino acids: CASSLAGVSDTQYF. Looking up the rest from reference TRBV5-4 and TRBJ2-3 gives the full variable domain: ETGVTQSPTHLIKTRGQQVTLRCSSQSGHNTVSWYQQALGQGPQFIFQYYREEENGRGNFPPRFSGLQFPNYSSELNVNALELDDSALYLCASSLAGVSDTQYFGPGTRLTVL.

The chain employs TRBV7-9 and TRBJ1-4; 7 bases align to TRBD1. Losses at the gene ends were 4 bases for V and 4 bases for J; bases not matched to a gene: 6. The CDR3 is made up of 15 amino acids. Germline-derived CDR1 and CDR2 are SEHNR and FQNEAQ (reference sequence). The CDR3 DNA follows: TGTGCCAGCAGCTCGGACAGGAGCGTTAATGAAAAACTGTTTTTT. Its protein is CASSSDRSVNEKLFF.

The CDR3: CASSYVDRGNQPQHF. As DNA, the CDR3 is TGTGCCAGCAGTTACGTAGACAGGGGGAATCAGCCCCAGCATTTT. The chain joins TRBV6-9 to TRBJ1-5; TRBD1 matches at 9 bases. Germline V gene data show CDR1 as MNHGY and CDR2 as SVAAGI. V lost 3 bases, J lost 4 bases, and 4 bases stayed unmatched. This CDR3 comprises 15 residues.

The chain links TRBV4-3 to TRBJ2-7; 12 positions match TRBD2. The CDR3 totals 17 residues. Germline-derived CDR1 and CDR2 are LGHNA and YSLEER. With V trimmed by 1 base and J by 1 base, 5 bases remained unmatched. CDR3: CASSQVLAGGTSYEQYF. CDR3 nucleotide sequence: TGCGCCAGCAGCCAAGTCCTAGCGGGGGGGACGTCCTACGAGCAGTACTTC.

The chain combines TRBV11-2 with TRBJ2-7, with D maybe TRBD2 (5 bases). V lost 5 bases, J lost 0 bases, and 11 bases lay in between. Germline V gene sequence: CDR1 SGHAT, CDR2 FQNNGV. The CDR3 runs to 14 residues. The CDR3 coding sequence is TGTGCCAGCAGCCGGGAAAGAAACTCCTACGAGCAGTACTTC. Protein product: CASSRERNSYEQYF.

J is TRBJ2-7 and V is TRBV5-1; TRBD2 matches at 9 bases. The CDR3 runs 15 residues. Germline V gene data show CDR1 as SGHRS and CDR2 as YFSETQ. V trimming: 3 bases; J trimming: 4 bases; junction bases outside the gene matches: 8. This CDR3 is CASSSNSGSRYEQYF. The CDR3 DNA reads TGCGCCAGCAGCTCCAATAGCGGGAGCAGGTACGAGCAGTACTTC. The full variable domain, its missing parts supplied by reference TRBV5-1 and TRBJ2-7, is KAGVTQTPRYLIKTRGQQVTLSCSPISGHRSVSWYQQTPGQGLQFLFEYFSETQRNKGNFPGRFSGRQFSNSRSEMNVSTLELGDSALYLCASSSNSGSRYEQYFGPGTRLTVT.

The chain employs TRBV7-9 and TRBJ1-4, with 7 bases lining up with TRBD1. This CDR3 is 13 amino acids long. CDR1 is SEHNR, CDR2 FQNEAQ, per germline (reference sequence). V was pared by 8 bases and J by 8 bases, with 8 bases of the junction left unmatched. CDR3 residues: CASAGQNKEKLFF. CDR3 DNA sequence: TGTGCCAGCGCGGGACAGAATAAAGAAAAACTGTTTTTT.

The chain joins TRBV3-1 (or the pseudogene TRBV3-2) to TRBJ1-2; no clear D gene. V was cut by 4 bases and J by 4 bases, with 13 bases left in between. Germline V gene data show CDR1 as LGHDT and CDR2 as YNNKEL (reference sequence). The CDR3 runs to 14 residues. CDR3 nucleotide sequence: TGTGCCAGCAGCCTAATGGGAGACCGCTATGGCTACACCTTC. Translation: CASSLMGDRYGYTF.

In this sample, this clone turned up a few times. The chain recombines TRBV27 with TRBJ2-7; 7 bases map to TRBD1. V shed 6 bases, J shed 2 bases, and the junction held 4 bases outside the gene matches. Germline assignment: CDR1 MNHEY and CDR2 SMNVEV (reference sequence). The CDR3 spans 13 residues. The CDR3 DNA follows: TGTGCCAGCAGACAGGGGATCGCCTACGAGCAGTACTTC. Translating gives CASRQGIAYEQYF.

The rearrangement uses TRBV7-9 and TRBJ2-1, with 8 nucleotides matching TRBD2. The CDR3 consists of 16 residues. In germline, CDR1 is SEHNR, CDR2 FQNEAQ (reference sequence). V dropped 5 bases and J dropped 4; count of bases not matched to a gene: 10. The CDR3 region is CASSQGELAVYNEQFF. The CDR3 DNA reads as TGTGCCAGCAGCCAAGGGGAACTAGCGGTTTACAATGAGCAGTTCTTC.

The chain employs TRBV27 and TRBJ2-7; 8 bases map to TRBD1. CDR3 length: 14 residues. V was pared by 2 bases and J by 3 bases, with 3 bases of the junction left unmatched. Germline CDR1 and CDR2: MNHEY and SMNVEV (reference sequence). The CDR3 nucleotides are TGTGCCAGCAGTTTAGCAGGGGGCAACTACGAGCAGTACTTC. Translation: CASSLAGGNYEQYF.

The chain joins TRBV7-3 to TRBJ2-1; possible D gene TRBD1, 6 bases. The CDR3 loop spans 17 amino acids. The germline V gene encodes CDR1 SGHTA and CDR2 FQGTGA. Trimming took off 5 bases at V and 5 bases at J, with 22 bases between the two ends. The CDR3 coding sequence is TGTGCCAGCAGCGGGCCCCCACAGGGCCCATACAACAATGAGCAGTTCTTC. The encoded protein is CASSGPPQGPYNNEQFF.

The CDR3 nucleotides read TGTGCCAGCAGTTTCCTAAATCAGCCCCAGCATTTT. Amino acids: CASSFLNQPQHF. This chain links TRBV27 with TRBJ1-5, with D hard to call. The length of the CDR3 is 12 residues. Germline loops: CDR1 MNHEY, CDR2 SMNVEV (reference sequence). Trimming took off 3 bases at V and 4 bases at J, with 4 bases between the two ends.

The gene calls are TRBV11-2 and TRBJ1-6, with TRBD1 matching 9 bases. Germline values: CDR1 SGHAT, CDR2 FQNNGV. Trimming removed 4 bases from V and 10 bases from J; junction bases left unmatched: 5. This CDR3 comprises 14 residues. Written as DNA, the CDR3 is TGTGCCAGCAGCTACGGGGACAGGGTCTCACCCCTCCACTTT. Protein: CASSYGDRVSPLHF.

The gene calls are TRBV28 and TRBJ2-7; D is ambiguous. The CDR3 runs to 20 residues. V was clipped by 7 bases and J by 2 bases, with 33 bases between them. Germline V lookup: CDR1 MDHEN, CDR2 SYDVKM. This CDR3 reads CASTPILVRQITLSAYEQYF. The CDR3 region has the DNA TGTGCCAGCACCCCCATTCTAGTTAGGCAGATCACCCTTTCGGCCTACGAGCAGTACTTC.

As DNA, the CDR3 is TGTGCCAGCAGCTACGGTACTAGCGGGGGCTACAATGAGCAGTTCTTC. This translates into CASSYGTSGGYNEQFF. This chain joins TRBV28 and TRBJ2-1; 11 positions agree with TRBD2. The germline V gene encodes CDR1 MDHEN and CDR2 SYDVKM. V was clipped by 6 bases and J by 3 bases; unmatched bases: 7. This CDR3 is built from 16 residues.

V gene TRBV18 combines with J gene TRBJ2-7; 8 bases align to TRBD1. Trimming removed 2 bases from V and 3 bases from J; junction bases left unmatched: 6. The germline CDR1 and CDR2 sequences are KGHSH and LQKENI. The CDR3 is 15 amino acids. The CDR3 spells CASSPSDRVVYEQYF. DNA for the CDR3: TGTGCCAGCTCACCATCGGACAGGGTGGTCTACGAGCAGTACTTC.

The chain recombines TRBV9 with TRBJ2-5, with 7 nucleotides matching TRBD1. The CDR3 has 13 residues. Trimming at V came to 6 bases and at J to 5 bases, leaving 7 bases not matched to a gene. CDR1 and CDR2 (germline): SGDLS, YYNGEE. CDR3 protein: CASIPLRGETQYF. Written as DNA, the CDR3 is TGTGCCAGCATCCCACTCAGGGGGGAGACCCAGTACTTC.

The rearrangement joins TRBV25-1 to TRBJ1-4; 7 nucleotides line up with TRBD1. The junction had 3 bases not matched to a gene; V was cut back by 6 bases and J by 2 bases. The CDR3 spans 14 residues. The V gene's germline CDR1 is MGHDK and CDR2 SYGVNS. The CDR3 is CASRKTGTNEKLFF. The DNA for the CDR3 is TGTGCCAGCAGGAAGACAGGGACTAATGAAAAACTGTTTTTT.

The chain has TRBV7-2 and TRBJ2-5, with 9 nucleotides matching TRBD2. The V and J ends lost 2 bases and 4 bases, in that order; junction bases with no gene match: 5. This CDR3 has 15 amino acids. Germline values: CDR1 SGHTA, CDR2 FQGNSA. The CDR3 reads CASSLPAGGGETQYF. CDR3 DNA: TGTGCCAGCAGCTTACCAGCGGGGGGCGGAGAGACCCAGTACTTC.

This clone was observed a few times. The chain links TRBV7-2 to TRBJ1-6, with D tentatively TRBD1 (6 bases). Trimming took 1 base from V and 10 from J, leaving 17 bases between them. Germline V CDR1 and CDR2: SGHTA, FQGNSA. CDR3 length equals 16 residues. The CDR3 DNA sequence: TGTGCCAGCAGCTTAGAAGGGACAAATGTGGGATCACCCCTCCACTTT. Translation: CASSLEGTNVGSPLHF.

The rearrangement uses TRBV6-6 and TRBJ1-4; 8 bases line up with TRBD1. J was trimmed by 12 bases and V by 2 bases; bases with no gene match: 14. Germline lookup yields CDR1 MNHNY and CDR2 SVGAGI (reference sequence). The CDR3 covers 16 residues. CDR3 coding DNA: TGTGCCAGCAGTTACGGACCGGGACAGGCTAGCCTCGAACTGTTTTTT. Translation: CASSYGPGQASLELFF.